This T cell receptor (beta chain) was sequenced in a study of blood T cell repertoires in COVID-19. Across the whole study: From the United States, Italy and Spain came samples of acute and convalescent COVID-19. PBMCs, B-cell-depleted T cells, or T cells were the source of the cDNA or gDNA that made up the material.

In the source study's methods: Scientists estimated how many nucleated cells there were by amplifying reference gene primers. The protocol was immunoSEQ multiplex PCR, while the TCRdb copy is restricted to in-frame clones and leaves out a portion. That table supplies the V and J calls and clone size; D and trimming were determined from the DNA. Among about 80,000 clones, roughly three quarters were seen once, and the ten largest hold roughly 15%. The sequence was obtained from a man between 70 and 80 years old with active or convalescent COVID-19. The specimen was peripheral blood.

The CDR3 spells CASSGGLAGGTQYF. In nucleotides, the CDR3 is TGTGCCAGCAGTGGGGGACTAGCGGGGGGTACGCAGTATTTT. The chain joins TRBV2 to TRBJ2-3, with 15 bases that match TRBD2. The germline V gene encodes CDR1 SNHLY and CDR2 FYNNEI. The CDR3 extends over 14 amino acids. The trim removed 4 bases at V and 8 bases at J, leaving 1 base unmatched.